A selection of T cell receptor beta chains follows, all from one sample in a study of technical replicates of blood from several donors. Profiling relied on immunoSEQ multiplex PCR, and the TCRdb table lists in-frame clones only, not all of them. The sample has around 86,000 clones, about 96% seen once. The sequencing sample was made of T cells isolated from PBMCs. The receptors were gathered from a human donor in good health. The CDR3 runs from the conserved cysteine through the conserved F or W. The D gene is left open where the match is weak. Part of the rows lack a size; the others show once, few, many or a class for expanded clones.

cdr3_aa	cdr3_nt	clone_size	v_call	j_call	d_call
CASSHDGTYGYTF	TGTGCCAGCAGCCACGACGGGACATATGGCTACACCTTC	.	TRBV7-9	TRBJ1-2	.
CASRTGSYEQYF	TGTGCCAGTAGGACAGGGTCCTACGAGCAGTACTTC	.	TRBV27	TRBJ2-7	TRBD1
CASSLSYREGYEQYF	TGTGCCAGCAGCCTTAGCTACAGGGAAGGCTACGAGCAGTACTTC	.	TRBV11-2	TRBJ2-7	.
CASSSQREFGNEQFF	TGTGCCAGCAGCTCCCAGCGGGAGTTTGGTAATGAGCAGTTCTTC	.	TRBV11-3	TRBJ2-1	TRBD2
CASSLGTGFATAYEQYF	TGTGCCAGCAGTTTAGGTACAGGGTTCGCGACCGCCTACGAGCAGTACTTC	.	TRBV27	TRBJ2-7	.
CASSERGGLAGINEQFF	TGTGCCAGCAGTGAACGGGGAGGACTAGCGGGCATCAATGAGCAGTTCTTC	.	TRBV25-1	TRBJ2-1	TRBD2
CASSDRMGYGYTF	TGTGCCAGCAGCGACAGGATGGGGTATGGCTACACCTTC	.	TRBV27	TRBJ1-2	.
CSARRVGEQFF	TGCAGTGCTAGGCGGGTTGGAGAGCAGTTCTTC	.	TRBV20-1	TRBJ2-1	.
CASSYAPGLADNEQFF	TGTGCCAGCAGTTACGCTCCCGGACTAGCGGACAATGAGCAGTTCTTC	.	TRBV6-6	TRBJ2-1	TRBD2
CASSVGHPDYEQYF	TGTGCCAGCAGCGTTGGACATCCAGATTACGAGCAGTACTTC	.	TRBV14	TRBJ2-7	.
CASSSQVGSQGETQYF	TGTGCCAGCAGCTCTCAGGTCGGGTCCCAGGGTGAGACCCAGTACTTC	once	TRBV9	TRBJ2-5	.
CASGIAGGRETQYF	TGTGCCAGCGGGATAGCGGGAGGGAGGGAGACCCAGTACTTC	.	TRBV28	TRBJ2-5	TRBD2
CASSLSGQGSYEQYF	TGTGCCAGCAGTTTATCGGGACAGGGCTCCTACGAGCAGTACTTC	.	TRBV27	TRBJ2-7	TRBD1
CAWSGQGYGYTF	TGTGCCTGGAGTGGCCAGGGCTATGGCTACACCTTC	.	TRBV30	TRBJ1-2	.
CASSSTGTAAGGYGYTF	TGCGCCAGCAGCTCAACCGGGACAGCGGCCGGGGGCTATGGCTACACCTTC	.	TRBV5-1	TRBJ1-2	TRBD1
CSVAGQGGTDTQYF	TGCAGCGTGGCGGGACAGGGGGGCACAGATACGCAGTATTTT	.	TRBV29-1	TRBJ2-3	TRBD1
CASSSLLGSYEQYF	TGCGCCAGCAGTTCTTTACTAGGATCCTACGAGCAGTACTTC	.	TRBV4-1	TRBJ2-7	.
CAISDSTGAGQFF	TGTGCCATCAGTGATTCGACAGGGGCAGGGCAGTTCTTC	once	TRBV10-3	TRBJ2-1	TRBD1
CARSLETSGRSSYEQYF	TGTGCCAGAAGCTTGGAGACTAGCGGGCGTAGCTCCTACGAGCAGTACTTC	once	TRBV5-3	TRBJ2-7	TRBD2
CASSLAGTSLYEQYF	TGTGCCAGCAGCTTAGCGGGGACTAGCCTCTACGAGCAGTACTTC	.	TRBV11-2	TRBJ2-7	TRBD2
CASSDDGTGDYGYTF	TGTGCCAGCAGTGATGACGGGACAGGGGACTATGGCTACACCTTC	.	TRBV25-1	TRBJ1-2	TRBD1
CASSGDSNQPQHF	TGTGCCAGCAGCGGGGACAGTAATCAGCCCCAGCATTTT	.	TRBV9	TRBJ1-5	TRBD1
CASNKGQKNTEAFF	TGTGCCAGTAATAAAGGACAGAAGAACACTGAAGCTTTCTTT	.	TRBV19	TRBJ1-1	.
CASSLRTGSSTDTQYF	TGTGCCAGCAGCTTGAGGACAGGATCTAGCACAGATACGCAGTATTTT	.	TRBV5-5	TRBJ2-3	TRBD1
CASIPDKGGRETQYF	TGTGCCAGCATCCCGGACAAGGGGGGGCGGGAGACCCAGTACTTC	.	TRBV21-1	TRBJ2-5	.
CASSIGGGPYNEQFF	TGTGCCAGTAGTATAGGCGGGGGGCCCTACAATGAGCAGTTCTTC	.	TRBV19	TRBJ2-1	TRBD2
CASSYDSSYEQYF	TGTGCCAGCAGTTACGACAGTTCCTACGAGCAGTACTTC	.	TRBV6-5	TRBJ2-7	.
CASSLGTASTDTQYF	TGCGCCAGCAGCTTGGGGACAGCCAGCACAGATACGCAGTATTTT	.	TRBV5-1	TRBJ2-3	.
CASSVGLMDGGGKETQYF	TGTGCCAGCAGCGTAGGGCTTATGGATGGCGGGGGGAAAGAGACCCAGTACTTC	.	TRBV9	TRBJ2-5	TRBD2
CASSPSTGGASGANVLTF	TGTGCCAGCAGCCCCTCGACAGGGGGCGCTTCTGGGGCCAACGTCCTGACTTTC	.	TRBV4-2	TRBJ2-6	TRBD1
CASSYSISGNQETQYF	TGTGCCAGCAGTTACTCGATCTCGGGAAACCAAGAGACCCAGTACTTC	once	TRBV6-5	TRBJ2-5	.
CASSLVRNTGELFF	TGTGCCAGCAGCTTAGTGCGGAACACCGGGGAGCTGTTTTTT	.	TRBV7-9	TRBJ2-2	.
CASSERGGGFGEAFF	TGTGCCAGCAGTGAAAGGGGGGGAGGGTTTGGTGAAGCTTTCTTT	.	TRBV6-1	TRBJ1-1	.
CASSLAPHSRTGELFF	TGTGCCAGCAGCTTAGCCCCCCACTCCCGGACCGGGGAGCTGTTTTTT	few	TRBV11-2	TRBJ2-2	.
CASSDNVMNTEAFF	TGTGCCAGCAGTGATAATGTTATGAACACTGAAGCTTTCTTT	.	TRBV6-1	TRBJ1-1	.
CASTGGAQENSPLHF	TGTGCCAGCACGGGCGGGGCGCAGGAAAATTCACCCCTCCACTTT	.	TRBV2	TRBJ1-6	.
CASSVAKVSSTSTDTQYF	TGTGCCAGCAGCGTAGCTAAGGTATCCTCGACTAGCACAGATACGCAGTATTTT	.	TRBV9	TRBJ2-3	.
CASSKDRVVRELFF	TGTGCCAGCAGTAAAGACAGGGTAGTCCGGGAGCTGTTTTTT	.	TRBV6-1	TRBJ2-2	TRBD1
CASSLPEADNTEAFF	TGTGCCAGCAGCTTGCCGGAGGCCGACAACACTGAAGCTTTCTTT	.	TRBV5-4	TRBJ1-1	.